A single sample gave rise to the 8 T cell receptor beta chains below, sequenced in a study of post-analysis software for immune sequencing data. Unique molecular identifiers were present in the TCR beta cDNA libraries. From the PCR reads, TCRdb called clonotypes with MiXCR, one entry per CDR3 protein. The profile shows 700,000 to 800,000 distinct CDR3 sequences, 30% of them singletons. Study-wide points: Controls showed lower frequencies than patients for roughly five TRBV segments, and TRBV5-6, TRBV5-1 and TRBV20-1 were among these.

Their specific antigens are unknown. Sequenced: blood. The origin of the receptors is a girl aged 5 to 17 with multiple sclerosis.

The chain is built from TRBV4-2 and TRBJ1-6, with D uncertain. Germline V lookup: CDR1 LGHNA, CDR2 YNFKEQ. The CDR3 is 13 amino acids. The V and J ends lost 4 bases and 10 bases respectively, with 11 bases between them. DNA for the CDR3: TGTGCCAGCAGCCCAGGCCGTGAATCACCCCTCCACTTT. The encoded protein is CASSPGRESPLHF.

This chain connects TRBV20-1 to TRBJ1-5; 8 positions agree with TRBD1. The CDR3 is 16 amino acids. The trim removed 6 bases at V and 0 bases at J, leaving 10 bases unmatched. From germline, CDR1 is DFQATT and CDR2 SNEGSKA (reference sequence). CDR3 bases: TGCAGTGCAGGACAGGGACTATCTTATAGCAATCAGCCCCAGCATTTT. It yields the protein CSAGQGLSYSNQPQHF.

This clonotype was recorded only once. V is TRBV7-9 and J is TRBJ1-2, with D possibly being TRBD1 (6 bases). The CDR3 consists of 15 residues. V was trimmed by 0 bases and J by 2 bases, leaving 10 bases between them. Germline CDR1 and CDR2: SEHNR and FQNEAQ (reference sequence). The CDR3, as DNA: TGTGCCAGCAGCTTAGCGGGACAATACAACTATGGCTACACCTTC. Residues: CASSLAGQYNYGYTF.

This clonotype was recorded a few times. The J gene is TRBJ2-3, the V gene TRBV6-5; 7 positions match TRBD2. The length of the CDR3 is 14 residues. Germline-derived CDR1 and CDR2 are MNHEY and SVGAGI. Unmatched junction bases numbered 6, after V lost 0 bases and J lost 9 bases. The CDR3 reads CASSYSLGGGTQYF. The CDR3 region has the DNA TGTGCCAGCAGTTACTCGTTGGGGGGAGGGACGCAGTATTTT.

CDR3 nucleotides: TGTGCCAGCAGCACGGACGATGTCTCTTCACCCCTCCACTTT. Residues: CASSTDDVSSPLHF. This chain uses TRBV7-2 with TRBJ1-6; D unresolved. The CDR3 is made up of 14 amino acids. V was clipped by 5 bases and J by 9 bases, with 14 bases between them. Looked up from germline, CDR1 is SGHTA and CDR2 is FQGNSA.

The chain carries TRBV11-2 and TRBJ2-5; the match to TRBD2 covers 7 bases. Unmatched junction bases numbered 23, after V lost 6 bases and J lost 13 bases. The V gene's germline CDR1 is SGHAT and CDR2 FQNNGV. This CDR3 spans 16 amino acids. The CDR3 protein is CASRFSGAGAPGWGYF. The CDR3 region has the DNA TGTGCCAGCAGATTTTCGGGCGCGGGAGCGCCAGGTTGGGGGTACTTC.

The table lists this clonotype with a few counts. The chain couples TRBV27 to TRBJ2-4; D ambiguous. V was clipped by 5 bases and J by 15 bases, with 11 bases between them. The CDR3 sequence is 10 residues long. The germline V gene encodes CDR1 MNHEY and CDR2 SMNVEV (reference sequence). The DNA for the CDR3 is TGTGCCAGCAGTCCTGGGTTGGGGTACTTC. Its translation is CASSPGLGYF.

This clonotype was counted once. The CDR3 spells CASSLARRDANYGYTF. For the CDR3, the DNA is TGTGCCAGCAGCTTAGCGCGGAGGGATGCTAACTATGGCTACACCTTC. The chain joins TRBV7-2 to TRBJ1-2; no clear D. The ends were cut back, 0 bases at V and 0 bases at J, with 11 bases in the middle. The CDR3 is made up of 16 amino acids. Germline V gene sequence: CDR1 SGHTA, CDR2 FQGNSA.